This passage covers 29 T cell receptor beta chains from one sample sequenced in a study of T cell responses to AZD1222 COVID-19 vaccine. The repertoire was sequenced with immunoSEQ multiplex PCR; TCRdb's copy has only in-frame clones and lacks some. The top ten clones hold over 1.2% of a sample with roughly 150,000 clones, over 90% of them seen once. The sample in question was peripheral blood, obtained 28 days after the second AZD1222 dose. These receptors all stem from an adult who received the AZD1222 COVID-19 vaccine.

This CDR3 reads CASSLAGTGSRNTIYF. As DNA, the CDR3 is TGCGCCAGCAGCTTGGCTGGGACAGGGTCCCGAAACACCATATATTTT. The V gene is TRBV5-1, the J gene TRBJ1-3, with 9 bases that match TRBD1. V was pared by 0 bases and J by 5 bases, with 6 bases of the junction left unmatched. The CDR3 runs 16 residues. Germline V CDR1 and CDR2: SGHRS, YFSETQ.

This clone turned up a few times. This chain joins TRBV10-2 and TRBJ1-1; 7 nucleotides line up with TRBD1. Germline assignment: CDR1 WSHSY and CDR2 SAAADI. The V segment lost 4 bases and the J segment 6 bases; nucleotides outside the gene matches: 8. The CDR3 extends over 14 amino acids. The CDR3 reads CASSGIDRVPEAFF. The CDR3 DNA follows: TGCGCCAGCAGTGGGATAGACAGGGTGCCTGAAGCTTTCTTT.

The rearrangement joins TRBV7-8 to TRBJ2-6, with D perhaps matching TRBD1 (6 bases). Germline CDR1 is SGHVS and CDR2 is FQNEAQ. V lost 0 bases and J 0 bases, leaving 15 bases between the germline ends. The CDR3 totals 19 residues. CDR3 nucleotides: TGTGCCAGCAGCTTAGCAAGGACAGAGAAGAGCTCTGGGGCCAACGTCCTGACTTTC. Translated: CASSLARTEKSSGANVLTF.

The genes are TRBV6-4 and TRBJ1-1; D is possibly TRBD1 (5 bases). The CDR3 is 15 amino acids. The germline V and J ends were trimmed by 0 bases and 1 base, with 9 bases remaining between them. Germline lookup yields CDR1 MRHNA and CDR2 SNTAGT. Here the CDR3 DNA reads TGTGCCAGCAGTGACTCGGGCAGGGCGAACACTGAAGCTTTCTTT. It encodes CASSDSGRANTEAFF.

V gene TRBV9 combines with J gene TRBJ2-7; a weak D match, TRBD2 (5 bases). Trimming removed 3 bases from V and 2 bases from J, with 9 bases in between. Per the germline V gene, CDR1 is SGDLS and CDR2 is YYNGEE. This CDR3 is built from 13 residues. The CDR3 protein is CASSAGNTYEQYF. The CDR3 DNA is TGTGCCAGCAGCGCGGGAAACACCTACGAGCAGTACTTC.

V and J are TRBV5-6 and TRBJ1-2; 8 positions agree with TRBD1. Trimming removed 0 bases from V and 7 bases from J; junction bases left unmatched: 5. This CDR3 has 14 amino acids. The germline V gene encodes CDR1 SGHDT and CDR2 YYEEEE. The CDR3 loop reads CASSLAGTGTGYTF. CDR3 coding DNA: TGTGCCAGCAGCTTGGCCGGGACAGGTACTGGCTACACCTTC.

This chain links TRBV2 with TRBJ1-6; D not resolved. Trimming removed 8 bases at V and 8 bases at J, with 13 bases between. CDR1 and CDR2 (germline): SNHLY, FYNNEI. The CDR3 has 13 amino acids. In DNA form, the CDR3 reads TGTGCCAGCTGGGTTGGGTTCTATTCACCCCTCCACTTT. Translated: CASWVGFYSPLHF.

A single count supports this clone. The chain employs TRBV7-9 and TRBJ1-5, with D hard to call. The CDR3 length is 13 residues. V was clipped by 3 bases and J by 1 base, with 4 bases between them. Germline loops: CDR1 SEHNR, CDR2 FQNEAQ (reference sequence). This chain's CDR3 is CASSLWSNQPQHF. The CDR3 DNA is TGTGCCAGCAGCTTGTGGAGCAATCAGCCCCAGCATTTT.

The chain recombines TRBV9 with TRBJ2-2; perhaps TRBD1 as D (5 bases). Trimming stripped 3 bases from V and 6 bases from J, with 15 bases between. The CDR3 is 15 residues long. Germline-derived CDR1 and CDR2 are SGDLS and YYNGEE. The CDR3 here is CASSGTNRGAGELFF. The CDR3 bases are TGTGCCAGCAGCGGGACAAATCGTGGCGCCGGGGAGCTGTTTTTT.

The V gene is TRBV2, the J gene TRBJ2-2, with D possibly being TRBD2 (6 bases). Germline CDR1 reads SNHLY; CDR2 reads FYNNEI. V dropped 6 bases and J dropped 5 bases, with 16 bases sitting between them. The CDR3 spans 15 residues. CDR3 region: CASRPWLASTGELFF. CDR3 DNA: TGTGCCAGCAGACCGTGGCTAGCGAGTACCGGGGAGCTGTTTTTT.

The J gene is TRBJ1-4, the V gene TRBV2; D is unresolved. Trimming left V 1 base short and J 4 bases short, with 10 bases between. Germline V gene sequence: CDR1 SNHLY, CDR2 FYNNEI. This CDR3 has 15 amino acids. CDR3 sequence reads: CASSEEGIGNEKLFF. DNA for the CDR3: TGTGCCAGCAGTGAAGAAGGGATCGGTAATGAAAAACTGTTTTTT.

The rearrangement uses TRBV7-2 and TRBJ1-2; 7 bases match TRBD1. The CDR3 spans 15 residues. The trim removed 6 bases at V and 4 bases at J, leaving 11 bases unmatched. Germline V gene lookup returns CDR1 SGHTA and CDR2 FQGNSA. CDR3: CASSNGQESFYGYTF. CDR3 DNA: TGTGCCAGCAGTAATGGACAGGAATCCTTCTATGGCTACACCTTC.

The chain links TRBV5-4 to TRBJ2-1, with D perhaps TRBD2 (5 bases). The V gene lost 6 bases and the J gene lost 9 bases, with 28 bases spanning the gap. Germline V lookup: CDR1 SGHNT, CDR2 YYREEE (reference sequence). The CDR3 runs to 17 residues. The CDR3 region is CASTTFSILDRGSEQFF. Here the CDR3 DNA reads TGTGCCAGCACAACCTTCTCCATCCTAGATCGAGGGAGTGAGCAGTTCTTC.

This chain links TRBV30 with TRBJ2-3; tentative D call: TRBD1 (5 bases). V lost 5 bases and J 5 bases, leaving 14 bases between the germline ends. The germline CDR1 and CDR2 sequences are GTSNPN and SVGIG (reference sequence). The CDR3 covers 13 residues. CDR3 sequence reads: CAWEVQGGDTQYF. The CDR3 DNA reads TGTGCCTGGGAAGTCCAGGGTGGAGATACGCAGTATTTT.

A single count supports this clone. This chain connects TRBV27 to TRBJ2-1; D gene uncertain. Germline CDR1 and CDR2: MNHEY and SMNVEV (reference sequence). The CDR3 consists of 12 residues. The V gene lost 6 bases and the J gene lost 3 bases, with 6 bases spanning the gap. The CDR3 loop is CASSLDYNEQFF. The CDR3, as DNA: TGTGCCAGCAGCCTAGACTACAATGAGCAGTTCTTC.

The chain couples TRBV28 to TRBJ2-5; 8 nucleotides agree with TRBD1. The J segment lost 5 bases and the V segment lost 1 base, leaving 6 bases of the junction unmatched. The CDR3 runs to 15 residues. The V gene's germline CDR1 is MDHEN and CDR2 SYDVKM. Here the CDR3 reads CASSLFQQGDETQYF. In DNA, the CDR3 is TGTGCCAGCAGTTTATTTCAACAGGGGGACGAGACCCAGTACTTC.

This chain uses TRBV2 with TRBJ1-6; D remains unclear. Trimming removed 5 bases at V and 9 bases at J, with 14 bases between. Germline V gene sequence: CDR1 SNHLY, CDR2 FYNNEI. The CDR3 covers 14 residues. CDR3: CASSHEGGSSPLHF. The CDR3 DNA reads TGTGCCAGCAGTCACGAGGGAGGGAGTTCACCCCTCCACTTT.

The CDR3 is CATSRETSSSYEQYF. Here the CDR3 DNA reads TGTGCCACCAGCAGAGAGACTAGCAGCTCCTACGAGCAGTACTTC. The chain carries TRBV15 and TRBJ2-7; 7 positions match TRBD2. The CDR3 is made up of 15 amino acids. The germline gives CDR1 LNHNV, CDR2 YYDKDF (reference sequence). J lost 0 bases, V lost 0 bases, and 2 bases had no gene match. Filled out from reference TRBV15 and TRBJ2-7, the complete variable domain reads DAMVIQNPRYQVTQFGKPVTLSCSQTLNHNVMYWYQQKSSQAPKLLFHYYDKDFNNEADTPDNFQSRRPNTSFCFLDIRSPGLGDTAMYLCATSRETSSSYEQYFGPGTRLTVT.

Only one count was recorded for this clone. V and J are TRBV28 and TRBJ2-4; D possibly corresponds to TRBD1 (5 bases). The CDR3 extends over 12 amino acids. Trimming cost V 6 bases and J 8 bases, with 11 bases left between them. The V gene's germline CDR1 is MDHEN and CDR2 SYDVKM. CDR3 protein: CASSSLGDIQYF. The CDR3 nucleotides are TGTGCCAGCAGCTCCCTAGGGGACATTCAGTACTTC.

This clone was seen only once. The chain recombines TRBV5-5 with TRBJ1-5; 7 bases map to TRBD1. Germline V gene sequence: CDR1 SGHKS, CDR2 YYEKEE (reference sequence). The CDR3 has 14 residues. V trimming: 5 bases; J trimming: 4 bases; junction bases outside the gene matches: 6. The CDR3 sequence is CASSPGTANQPQHF. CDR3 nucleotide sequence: TGTGCCAGCAGTCCCGGGACAGCTAATCAGCCCCAGCATTTT.

The CDR3 spells CASGQRRGADTNEKLFF. The CDR3 DNA sequence: TGTGCTAGTGGTCAAAGGCGGGGGGCCGACACTAATGAAAAACTGTTTTTT. The rearrangement links TRBV12-5 to TRBJ1-4; perhaps TRBD1 as D (6 bases). CDR3 length: 17 residues. The ends were cut back, 5 bases at V and 2 bases at J, with 18 bases in the middle. CDR1 and CDR2 (germline): LGHNT, FRNRAP.

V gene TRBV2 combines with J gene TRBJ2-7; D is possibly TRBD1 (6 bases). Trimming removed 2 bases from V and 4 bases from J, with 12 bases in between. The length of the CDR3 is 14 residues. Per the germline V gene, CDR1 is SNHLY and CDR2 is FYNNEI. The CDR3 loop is CASSEIRGTYEQYF. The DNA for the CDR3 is TGTGCCAGCAGTGAAATCAGGGGAACTTACGAGCAGTACTTC.

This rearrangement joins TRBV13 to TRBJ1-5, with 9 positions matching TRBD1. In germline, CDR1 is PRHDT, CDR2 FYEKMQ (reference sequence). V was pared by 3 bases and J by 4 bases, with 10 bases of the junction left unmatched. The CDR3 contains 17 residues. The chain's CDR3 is CASSFGQGRRGNQPQHF. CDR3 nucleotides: TGTGCCAGCAGCTTCGGACAGGGGAGAAGAGGGAATCAGCCCCAGCATTTT.

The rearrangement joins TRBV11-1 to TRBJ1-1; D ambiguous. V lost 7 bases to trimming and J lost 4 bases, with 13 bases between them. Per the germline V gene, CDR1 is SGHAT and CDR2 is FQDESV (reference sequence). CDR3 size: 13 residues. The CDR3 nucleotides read TGTGCCAGCACCCGACCGACGTCCACTGAAGCTTTCTTT. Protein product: CASTRPTSTEAFF.

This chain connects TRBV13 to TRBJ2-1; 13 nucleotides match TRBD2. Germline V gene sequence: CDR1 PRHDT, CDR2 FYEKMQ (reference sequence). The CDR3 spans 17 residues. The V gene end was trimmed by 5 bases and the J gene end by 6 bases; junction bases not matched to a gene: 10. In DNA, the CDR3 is TGTGCCAGCAGCCCCGGTTGGACTAGCGGGGGAAGCAATGAGCAGTTCTTC. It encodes CASSPGWTSGGSNEQFF.

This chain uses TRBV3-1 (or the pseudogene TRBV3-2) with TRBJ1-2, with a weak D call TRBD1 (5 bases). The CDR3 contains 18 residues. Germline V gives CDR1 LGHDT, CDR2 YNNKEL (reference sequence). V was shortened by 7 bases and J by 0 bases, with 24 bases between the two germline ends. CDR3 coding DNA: TGTGCCAGCACCGCAAGGGGCCAGGGCCCTCAAACTAACTATGGCTACACCTTC. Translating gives CASTARGQGPQTNYGYTF.

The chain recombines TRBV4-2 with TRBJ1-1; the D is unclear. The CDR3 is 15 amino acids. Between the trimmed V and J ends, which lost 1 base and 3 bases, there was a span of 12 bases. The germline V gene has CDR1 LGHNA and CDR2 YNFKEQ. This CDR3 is CASSQVSDGDTEAFF. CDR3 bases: TGTGCCAGCAGCCAAGTTTCTGACGGCGACACTGAAGCTTTCTTT.

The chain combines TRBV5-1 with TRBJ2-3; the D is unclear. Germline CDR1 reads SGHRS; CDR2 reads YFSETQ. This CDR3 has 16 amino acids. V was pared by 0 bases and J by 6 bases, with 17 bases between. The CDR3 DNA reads TGCGCCAGCAGCTTGGGGCAGACCGTGCTTGTTGATACGCAGTATTTT. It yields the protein CASSLGQTVLVDTQYF.

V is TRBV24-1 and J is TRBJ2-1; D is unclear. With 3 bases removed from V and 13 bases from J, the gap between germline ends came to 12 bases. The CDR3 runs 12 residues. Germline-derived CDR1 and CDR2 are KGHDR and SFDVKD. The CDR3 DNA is TGTGCCACCAGTGATCGGAGTCATAGACAGTTCTTC. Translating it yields CATSDRSHRQFF.